This T cell receptor (beta chain) originates from a study of T cell repertoires in cytomegalovirus infection. About the research overall: In the study, CMV epitopes included recently identified HLA-C-restricted and well-studied HLA-B-restricted ones. Signatures in public TCR beta sequences pointed to both CMV infection and matching HLA type. Study-wide findings and caveats: Using cumulative public TCR beta family frequency, the authors identified those who carried CMV together with the relevant HLA. HLA-C-restricted CMV-specific TCR beta clonotypes prevailed in the ex vivo response.

After removal of 3 bases from V and 2 bases from J, the junction contained 6 bases not matched to a gene. The CDR3 loop spans 15 amino acids. The germline CDR1 and CDR2 sequences are SGHAT and FQNNGV. TCRdb processed the reads anew with MiXCR; each CDR3 protein has one entry. The sample records approximately 590,000 distinct CDR3 sequences, under 45% being singletons. With respect to this clonotype: Its antigen remains unidentified.

The chain joins TRBV11-2 to TRBJ2-5; 7 bases align to TRBD2. This sample comprised cultured PBMCs, obtained from culture after CMV antigen stimulation. This clonotype was sampled from a human donor in good health (CMV status not recorded). Some clones in this sample may be carry-over from other donors' samples. DNA of the CDR3: TGTGCCAGCAGCTTCGGGGGGAGTAGGCAAGAGACCCAGTACTTC. Translation: CASSFGGSRQETQYF.